This T cell receptor (beta chain) comes out of a study of control samples from healthy donors and cancer patients. Germline V gene sequence: CDR1 SQVTM, CDR2 ANQGSEA. The CDR3 runs 14 residues. With 3 bases removed from V and 1 base from J, the gap between germline ends came to 11 bases. The method was immunoSEQ multiplex PCR; TCRdb's version includes in-frame clones alone and lacks a portion of them. The repertoire holds roughly 100,000 clones, roughly 91% seen once, with over 15% in the top ten. This sequence was found in a man in his 60s with lung cancer. The sequencing sample was made of PBMCs. The gene calls are TRBV29-1 and TRBJ2-3; D may be TRBD1 or TRBD2 (6 bases each). The CDR3 loop reads CSVEGGAGTDTQYF. CDR3 sequence (DNA): TGCAGCGTTGAGGGGGGCGCCGGCACAGATACGCAGTATTTT.